What follows are 25 T cell receptor beta chains derived from one specimen sequenced in a study of blood T cell repertoires in COVID-19. The repertoire was sequenced with immunoSEQ multiplex PCR; TCRdb's copy has only in-frame clones and lacks some. The data contain a few hundred thousand clones, almost 90% of them singletons. Source material: peripheral blood. Receptors were obtained from a woman aged 25 to 39 with COVID-19, enrolled during active disease.

The chain combines TRBV12-3 or TRBV12-4 with TRBJ2-7, with D perhaps matching TRBD1 (6 bases). The V and J ends lost 3 bases and 6 bases respectively, with 9 bases between them. CDR3 length equals 12 residues. CDR3 sequence: CASSLGAGEQYF. CDR3 nucleotide sequence: TGTGCCAGCAGTTTGGGGGCGGGCGAGCAGTACTTC.

V and J are TRBV18 and TRBJ2-7, with TRBD2 as a possible D gene (6 bases). Trimming cost V 5 bases and J 3 bases, with 11 bases left between them. Germline-derived CDR1 and CDR2 are KGHSH and LQKENI. This CDR3 is built from 13 residues. The CDR3 sequence: CASSAGRGYEQYF. DNA of the CDR3: TGTGCCAGCTCAGCGGGGCGGGGCTACGAGCAGTACTTC.

The V gene is TRBV7-5, the J gene TRBJ2-7; TRBD1, the table's D call, lacks a check against the DNA. TRBV7-5 represents a pseudogene. The CDR3 spans 16 residues. CDR3 coding DNA: TGTGCCAGAAGCTTAGGTCCCCAGGTGCCATTCTACGAGCAGTACTTC. It translates to CARSLGPQVPFYEQYF.

The sample holds a few counts of this clone. This chain uses TRBV5-1 with TRBJ2-1; tentatively, D is TRBD2 (5 bases). V was pared by 4 bases and J by 9 bases, with 17 bases between. The CDR3 contains 14 residues. Germline V CDR1 and CDR2: SGHRS, YFSETQ. The CDR3 spells CASSPNLRAGEQFF. The CDR3 DNA reads TGCGCCAGCAGCCCCAACCTGCGGGCCGGTGAGCAGTTCTTC.

CDR3 residues: CASSGGGYTEAFF. As DNA, the CDR3 is TGCGCCAGCAGTGGGGGAGGTTACACTGAAGCTTTCTTT. The chain recombines TRBV10-2 with TRBJ1-1; the D is unclear. Deletions cut 4 bases from V and 3 bases from J, with 9 bases between. The germline CDR1 and CDR2 sequences are WSHSY and SAAADI. The CDR3 sequence is 13 residues long.

The chain uses TRBV9 and TRBJ2-7, with D unresolved. Looked up from germline, CDR1 is SGDLS and CDR2 is YYNGEE. V shed 0 bases and J shed 0 bases, with 7 bases lying between them. This CDR3 spans 14 amino acids. The chain's CDR3 is CASSVAPSSYEQYF. DNA for the CDR3: TGTGCCAGCAGCGTAGCCCCGAGCTCCTACGAGCAGTACTTC.

The rearrangement uses TRBV7-9 and TRBJ1-6; 7 bases map to TRBD1. Germline CDR1 is SEHNR and CDR2 is FQNEAQ (reference sequence). The CDR3 spans 16 residues. The trim removed 1 base at V and 13 bases at J, leaving 13 bases unmatched. The CDR3 DNA follows: TGTGCCAGCAGCTTAGGAACCGGGACAGCCGGTTGGCCCCTCCACTTT. Protein sequence: CASSLGTGTAGWPLHF.

This chain joins TRBV2 and TRBJ1-1, with 10 nucleotides matching TRBD1. The V and J ends lost 5 bases and 4 bases, in that order; junction bases with no gene match: 4. Germline assignment: CDR1 SNHLY and CDR2 FYNNEI. The length of the CDR3 is 14 residues. The CDR3 sequence: CASSPGQGTTEAFF. In nucleotides, the CDR3 is TGTGCCAGCAGTCCGGGACAGGGGACCACTGAAGCTTTCTTT.

This clone was counted once. This chain joins TRBV19 and TRBJ1-2, with D unresolved. The CDR3 consists of 16 residues. With 7 bases removed from V and 5 bases from J, the gap between germline ends came to 23 bases. Germline loops: CDR1 LNHDA, CDR2 SQIVND (reference sequence). CDR3 coding DNA: TGTGCCAGTACCACGGGCCCGGGGAGGAACGAGTATGGCTACACCTTC. Translating gives CASTTGPGRNEYGYTF.

Written as DNA, the CDR3 is TGCGCCAGCAGTAGGGGTAGCGGGAGGCCCTACAATGAGCAGTTCTTC. Translating gives CASSRGSGRPYNEQFF. The chain joins TRBV10-2 to TRBJ2-1; 10 positions agree with TRBD2. The CDR3 is 16 amino acids. Germline V gene data show CDR1 as WSHSY and CDR2 as SAAADI. Trimming removed 5 bases from V and 2 bases from J; junction bases left unmatched: 6.

The rearrangement uses TRBV4-1 and TRBJ1-1, with D perhaps matching TRBD1 (6 bases). The V end was cut by 0 bases, the J end by 8 bases, with 22 bases between. The length of the CDR3 is 17 residues. Germline CDR1 and CDR2: MGHRA and YSYEKL. CDR3 bases: TGCGCCAGCAGCCAAGATAGGGGAGGGACAATGCGGCGGGAAGCTTTCTTT. Its protein product is CASSQDRGGTMRREAFF.

The chain has TRBV6-2 or TRBV6-3 and TRBJ2-5; a weak D match, TRBD2 (5 bases). V shed 0 bases and J shed 4 bases, with 12 bases lying between them. The CDR3 is 15 amino acids. Looked up from germline, CDR1 is MNHEY and CDR2 is SVGEGT. CDR3 in DNA: TGTGCCAGCAGTTACTCGGATGCTAGCATAGAGACCCAGTACTTC. Its protein is CASSYSDASIETQYF.

The chain uses TRBV5-3 and TRBJ1-2; 9 nucleotides match TRBD1. TRBV5-3 is identified as an open reading frame with a role that is uncertain. The CDR3 contains 16 residues. Losses at the gene ends were 4 bases for V and 4 bases for J; bases not matched to a gene: 11. DNA for the CDR3: TGTGCCAGAAGCCGGATAGGGGACAGGGCGCTCTATGGCTACACCTTC. Residues: CARSRIGDRALYGYTF.

The CDR3 bases are TGTGCCAGTAGTACCCCGCCAGGGGGCTACAATGAGCAGTTCTTC. It codes for CASSTPPGGYNEQFF. The J gene is TRBJ2-1, the V gene TRBV19, with 7 bases identical to TRBD1. Germline CDR1 reads LNHDA; CDR2 reads SQIVND (reference sequence). The CDR3 sequence is 15 residues long. V trimming: 4 bases; J trimming: 3 bases; junction bases outside the gene matches: 6.

V and J are TRBV7-6 and TRBJ2-7; the match to TRBD2 covers 10 bases. Germline assignment: CDR1 SGHVS and CDR2 FNYEAQ. The junction had 1 base not matched to a gene; V was cut back by 2 bases and J by 0 bases. This CDR3 is built from 15 residues. CDR3 loop: CASSLLAGDSYEQYF. The CDR3 nucleotides read TGTGCCAGCAGCTTACTAGCGGGAGACTCCTACGAGCAGTACTTC.

This clone appeared a few times. The chain uses TRBV7-2 and TRBJ1-1; D remains ambiguous. The germline V and J ends were trimmed by 0 bases and 7 bases, with 9 bases remaining between them. Germline CDR1 is SGHTA and CDR2 is FQGNSA. The CDR3 is 13 residues long. CDR3 amino acids: CASSLARQDEAFF. For the CDR3, the DNA is TGTGCCAGCAGCTTAGCGAGGCAAGATGAAGCTTTCTTT.

The count of this clone is one. The rearrangement joins TRBV18 to TRBJ2-1; TRBD2 matches at 10 bases. V shed 6 bases and J 6 bases; nucleotides not matched to a gene: 8. The CDR3 extends over 15 amino acids. CDR1 and CDR2 (germline): KGHSH, LQKENI. The CDR3 DNA reads TGTGCCAGCTCGGCCGGGACTAGCGTAGTCAATGAGCAGTTCTTC. It translates to CASSAGTSVVNEQFF.

The chain has TRBV5-1 and TRBJ2-3; 8 bases are a match to TRBD1. In germline, CDR1 is SGHRS, CDR2 YFSETQ. V shed 4 bases and J 7 bases; nucleotides not matched to a gene: 17. The CDR3 is made up of 17 amino acids. The CDR3 sequence: CASSALAGQGAPNTQYF. CDR3 bases: TGCGCCAGCAGCGCCCTCGCAGGGCAGGGGGCGCCCAATACGCAGTATTTT.

The CDR3 reads CASRVGSGGWGRNEKLFF. CDR3 in DNA: TGTGCCAGCAGGGTCGGGAGTGGAGGATGGGGTAGAAATGAAAAACTGTTTTTT. This chain connects TRBV28 to TRBJ1-4; D gene unclear. V was shortened by 6 bases and J by 5 bases, with 25 bases between the two germline ends. The CDR3 is made up of 18 amino acids. Germline CDR1 is MDHEN and CDR2 is SYDVKM.

This clone was seen only once. The chain employs TRBV19 and TRBJ2-1, with 10 bases that match TRBD2. The CDR3 consists of 14 residues. The trim removed 2 bases at V and 8 bases at J, leaving 3 bases unmatched. CDR1 is LNHDA and CDR2 is SQIVND in the germline V gene (reference sequence). CDR3 nucleotides: TGTGCCAGTAGTATAACTAGCGGGACCGATGAGCAGTTCTTC. It translates to CASSITSGTDEQFF.

The chain recombines TRBV10-3 with TRBJ2-7; TRBD1 matches 8 bases. This CDR3 is 13 amino acids long. From germline, CDR1 is ENHRY and CDR2 SYGVKD. Unmatched junction bases numbered 10, after V lost 10 bases and J lost 5 bases. The CDR3 is CATTGTGPNEQYF. CDR3 DNA sequence: TGTGCCACAACCGGGACAGGCCCCAACGAGCAGTACTTC.

This sequence joins TRBV19 and TRBJ2-5; possible D gene TRBD2, 5 bases. The V and J ends lost 1 base and 4 bases respectively, with 10 bases between them. Germline V CDR1 and CDR2: LNHDA, SQIVND (reference sequence). The CDR3 length is 14 residues. CDR3 amino acids: CASSIGWERETQYF. As DNA, the CDR3 is TGTGCCAGTAGTATAGGGTGGGAGAGAGAGACCCAGTACTTC.

This chain uses TRBV2 with TRBJ1-2; a possible D gene is TRBD1 (5 bases). Germline CDR1 and CDR2: SNHLY and FYNNEI. The CDR3 is 14 residues long. V was shortened by 1 base and J by 4 bases, with 10 bases between the two germline ends. The DNA for the CDR3 is TGTGCCAGCAGTGAAGGGGGCGCTGGCTATGGCTACACCTTC. As protein: CASSEGGAGYGYTF.

As regards this clone: Germline is not matched at one junction end, which may reflect a read error. V usage is TRBV5-1 and J usage is TRBJ1-4, with D hard to call. CDR1 SGHRS and CDR2 YFSETQ come from the germline V gene. The CDR3 runs to 14 residues. CDR3 sequence: CASSLRLTNGKLFF. For the CDR3, the DNA is TGCGCCAGCAGCTTGAGGCTGACTAATGGAAAACTGTTTTTT.

This chain joins TRBV29-1 and TRBJ1-5; possible D gene TRBD1, 5 bases. The V gene's germline CDR1 is SQVTM and CDR2 ANQGSEA. V was pared by 6 bases and J by 3 bases, with 9 bases between. The length of the CDR3 is 12 residues. As DNA, the CDR3 is TGCAGCGTCTCAGGGTACAATCAGCCCCAGCATTTT. Translating gives CSVSGYNQPQHF.